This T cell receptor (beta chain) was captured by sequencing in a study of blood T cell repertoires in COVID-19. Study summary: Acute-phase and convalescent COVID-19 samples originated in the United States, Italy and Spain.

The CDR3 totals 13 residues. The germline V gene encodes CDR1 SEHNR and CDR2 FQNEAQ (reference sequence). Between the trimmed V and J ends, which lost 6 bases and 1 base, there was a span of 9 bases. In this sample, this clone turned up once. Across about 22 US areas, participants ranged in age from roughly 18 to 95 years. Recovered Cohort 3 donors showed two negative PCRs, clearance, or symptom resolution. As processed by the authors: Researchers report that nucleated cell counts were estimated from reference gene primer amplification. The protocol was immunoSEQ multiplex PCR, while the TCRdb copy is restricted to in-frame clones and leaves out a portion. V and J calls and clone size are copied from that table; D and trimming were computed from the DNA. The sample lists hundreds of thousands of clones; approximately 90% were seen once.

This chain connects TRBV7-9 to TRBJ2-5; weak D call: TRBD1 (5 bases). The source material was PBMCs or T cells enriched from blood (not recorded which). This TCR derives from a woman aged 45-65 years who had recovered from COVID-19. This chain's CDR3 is CASSSRAQETQYF. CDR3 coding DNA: TGTGCCAGCAGTTCCAGGGCCCAAGAGACCCAGTACTTC.